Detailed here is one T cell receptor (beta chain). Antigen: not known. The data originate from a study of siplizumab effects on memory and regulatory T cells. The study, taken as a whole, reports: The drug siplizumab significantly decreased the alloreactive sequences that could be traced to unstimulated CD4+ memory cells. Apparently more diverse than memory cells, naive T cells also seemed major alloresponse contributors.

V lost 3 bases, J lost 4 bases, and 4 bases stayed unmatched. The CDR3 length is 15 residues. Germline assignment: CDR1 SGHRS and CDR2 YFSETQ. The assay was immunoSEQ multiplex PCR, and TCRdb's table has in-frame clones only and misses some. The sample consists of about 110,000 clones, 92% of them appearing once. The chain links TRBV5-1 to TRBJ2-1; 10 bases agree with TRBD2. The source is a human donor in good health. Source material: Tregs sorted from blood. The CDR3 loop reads CASSYGTSAYNEQFF. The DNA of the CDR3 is TGCGCCAGCAGCTATGGGACTAGCGCTTACAATGAGCAGTTCTTC.